These T cell receptor beta chains were read from a single sample in a study of early T cells in non-severe SARS-CoV-2 infection. From the 5' RACE reads, TCRdb called clonotypes with MiXCR, one entry per CDR3 protein. The sample carries tens of thousands of distinct CDR3 sequences, approximately 13% recorded once. Sequenced sample: whole blood. These receptor sequences come from an adult who was a healthcare worker with PCR-confirmed SARS-CoV-2 infection or an uninfected control (not recorded which). The CDR3 runs from the conserved cysteine through the conserved F or W. The D gene is left open where the match is weak. Expanded clones are given a class, and other clones once, few, many or no size at all.

j_call,d_call,clone_size,v_call,cdr3_aa,cdr3_nt
TRBJ2-7,NA,few,TRBV29-1,CSILGVAYEQYF,TGCAGCATTCTAGGGGTCGCCTACGAGCAGTACTTC
TRBJ1-5,NA,NA,TRBV7-9,CASSFLGPGTDSNQPQHF,TGTGCCAGCAGCTTCTTAGGTCCAGGGACCGATAGCAATCAGCCCCAGCATTTT
TRBJ2-2,NA,few,TRBV7-2,CASSRRLGNTGELFF,TGTGCCAGCAGCCGCAGACTAGGGAACACCGGGGAGCTGTTTTTT
TRBJ2-3,NA,many,TRBV5-1,CASSPRLGGADTQYF,TGCGCCAGCAGCCCACGTTTAGGCGGGGCAGATACGCAGTATTTT
TRBJ1-2,TRBD1,NA,TRBV12-3/TRBV12-4,CASSRTGGYYGYTF,TGTGCCAGCAGCCGGACAGGGGGCTACTATGGCTACACCTTC
TRBJ2-2,NA,once,TRBV7-9,CASSFDRDFTGELFF,TGTGCCAGCAGCTTTGACAGGGACTTCACCGGGGAGCTGTTTTTT
TRBJ2-5,TRBD1,NA,TRBV29-1,CSVGTGQRLETQYF,TGCAGCGTGGGGACAGGCCAAAGACTGGAGACCCAGTACTTC
TRBJ2-1,TRBD2,NA,TRBV5-5,CASSLAPTSGRRNEQFF,TGTGCCAGCAGCTTGGCCCCGACTAGCGGGAGACGGAATGAGCAGTTCTTC
TRBJ2-1,NA,many,TRBV11-3,CASSVSDYNEQFF,TGTGCCAGCAGCGTGTCAGATTACAATGAGCAGTTCTTC
TRBJ2-7,TRBD2,few,TRBV6-5,CASSGTRGGIGEQYF,TGTGCCAGCAGCGGGACTAGAGGGGGAATAGGCGAGCAGTACTTC
TRBJ1-1,NA,many,TRBV29-1,CSACRAMNTEAFF,TGCAGCGCCTGCAGGGCGATGAACACTGAAGCTTTCTTT
TRBJ2-7,NA,NA,TRBV20-1,CSALDIPQAEQYF,TGCAGTGCTTTGGACATCCCCCAGGCCGAGCAGTACTTC
TRBJ2-2,TRBD2,NA,TRBV9,CASSPRDYDTGELFF,TGTGCCAGCAGCCCCAGGGACTACGACACCGGGGAGCTGTTTTTT
TRBJ2-5,TRBD2,NA,TRBV24-1,CATSGSGAETQYF,TGTGCCACCAGTGGTAGCGGGGCCGAGACCCAGTACTTC
TRBJ2-5,NA,NA,TRBV28,CASSYWGGLDGSTQETQYF,TGTGCCAGCAGTTATTGGGGGGGCCTAGACGGTTCGACGCAAGAGACCCAGTACTTC
TRBJ1-1,TRBD1,many,TRBV29-1,CSAGQASSEAFF,TGCAGCGCAGGACAGGCCAGCTCTGAAGCTTTCTTT
TRBJ2-1,TRBD1,few,TRBV6-5,CASSPEQGGQFF,TGTGCCAGCAGCCCTGAACAGGGGGGGCAGTTCTTC
TRBJ2-1,NA,many,TRBV7-3,CASKRSNNYNEQFF,TGTGCCAGCAAACGGTCAAATAACTACAATGAGCAGTTCTTC
TRBJ1-1,NA,NA,TRBV7-9,CASSLGGLANTEAFF,TGTGCCAGCAGCTTAGGGGGTCTTGCGAACACTGAAGCTTTCTTT
TRBJ1-1,NA,NA,TRBV5-1,CASSLARQNTEAFF,TGCGCCAGCAGCTTGGCCAGGCAGAACACTGAAGCTTTCTTT
TRBJ2-1,TRBD2,NA,TRBV6-5,CASSRRLAGGIGEQFF,TGTGCCAGCAGCCGCCGTCTAGCGGGAGGGATTGGTGAGCAGTTCTTC
TRBJ2-1,NA,few,TRBV7-2,CASQIGGSLINEQFF,TGTGCCAGCCAGATAGGGGGGTCTTTAATCAATGAGCAGTTCTTC
TRBJ2-7,NA,many,TRBV6-2/TRBV6-3,CASSWENRDEQYF,TGTGCCAGCAGTTGGGAGAATCGCGACGAGCAGTACTTC